The 22 T cell receptor beta chains presented below share a single source sample, sequenced in a study of cytomegalovirus exposure and HLA in healthy donors. Clones were read by immunoSEQ multiplex PCR, and TCRdb kept only the in-frame ones, dropping some. Here the sample spans fewer than 90,000 clones, about four fifths being singletons. The specimen sequenced was PBMCs. Receptors originate from a woman between 18 and 29 years old in good health and CMV-seropositive.

The chain uses TRBV5-1 and TRBJ2-3, with 7 bases lining up with TRBD1. The junction had 6 bases not matched to a gene; V was cut back by 4 bases and J by 4 bases. Looked up from germline, CDR1 is SGHRS and CDR2 is YFSETQ. CDR3 length: 14 amino acids. The CDR3 sequence is CASSQDRVSDTQYF. Here the CDR3 DNA reads TGCGCCAGCAGCCAAGACAGGGTGTCAGATACGCAGTATTTT.

This chain uses TRBV30 with TRBJ1-2, with TRBD1 identical over 10 bases. This CDR3 spans 21 amino acids. Germline CDR1 and CDR2: GTSNPN and SVGIG (reference sequence). The trim removed 3 bases at V and 0 bases at J, leaving 22 bases unmatched. CDR3 DNA sequence: TGTGCCTGGAGCGTCTGGGGAAGTCGGGACAGGGGCCCTTCTTCTAACTATGGCTACACCTTC. Translation: CAWSVWGSRDRGPSSNYGYTF.

This clone was seen only once. This rearrangement joins TRBV5-1 to TRBJ1-4, with 7 bases identical to TRBD1. The germline CDR1 and CDR2 sequences are SGHRS and YFSETQ. V shed 4 bases, J shed 7 bases, and the junction held 7 bases outside the gene matches. The CDR3 extends over 14 amino acids. CDR3 region: CASSRDSITEKLFF. For the CDR3, the DNA is TGCGCCAGCAGCCGGGACAGTATTACTGAAAAACTGTTTTTT.

The chain is built from TRBV11-2 and TRBJ2-5; 10 bases are shared with TRBD1. Looked up from germline, CDR1 is SGHAT and CDR2 is FQNNGV. J was trimmed by 7 bases and V by 0 bases; bases with no gene match: 5. The CDR3 sequence is 15 residues long. The CDR3 spells CASSLDGTGVGTQYF. In DNA form, the CDR3 reads TGTGCCAGCAGCTTAGATGGGACAGGGGTTGGGACCCAGTACTTC. Looking up the rest from reference TRBV11-2 and TRBJ2-5 gives the full variable domain: EAGVAQSPRYKIIEKRQSVAFWCNPISGHATLYWYQQILGQGPKLLIQFQNNGVVDDSQLPKDRFSAERLKGVDSTLKIQPAKLEDSAVYLCASSLDGTGVGTQYFGPGTRLLVL.

The chain uses TRBV10-1 and TRBJ1-1; no definite D call. The CDR3 totals 13 residues. The germline V and J ends were trimmed by 6 bases and 1 base, with 9 bases remaining between them. Germline V CDR1 and CDR2: WNHNN, SYGVQD (reference sequence). CDR3: CASSLTGNTEAFF. The CDR3, as DNA: TGCGCCAGCAGCTTGACGGGGAACACTGAAGCTTTCTTT.

This chain connects TRBV2 to TRBJ1-2; the D is unclear. Germline V gives CDR1 SNHLY, CDR2 FYNNEI. The CDR3 is 14 residues long. V gave up 2 bases and J gave up 8 bases, with 15 bases separating them. CDR3 sequence: CASSESPGSWGYTF. The CDR3 DNA is TGTGCCAGCAGTGAATCCCCCGGGTCCTGGGGCTACACCTTC.

V usage is TRBV27 and J usage is TRBJ1-1, with D unclear. The CDR3 spans 13 residues. V gave up 2 bases and J gave up 2 bases, with 6 bases separating them. Germline V gives CDR1 MNHEY, CDR2 SMNVEV (reference sequence). CDR3 region: CASSLEKNTEAFF. DNA for the CDR3: TGTGCCAGCAGTTTAGAGAAAAACACTGAAGCTTTCTTT.

This chain joins TRBV7-9 and TRBJ2-7; D perhaps matches TRBD2 (6 bases). This CDR3 is 15 amino acids long. V was clipped by 0 bases and J by 1 base, with 10 bases between them. Germline V CDR1 and CDR2: SEHNR, FQNEAQ (reference sequence). CDR3 in DNA: TGTGCCAGCAGCTTAGCGGGGGGAGAGTCCTACGAGCAGTACTTC. It specifies CASSLAGGESYEQYF.

The chain carries TRBV28 and TRBJ2-1, with D possibly TRBD1 on 6 matching bases. The CDR3 is 13 amino acids. Trimming left V 1 base short and J 7 bases short, with 8 bases between. Germline lookup yields CDR1 MDHEN and CDR2 SYDVKM. In nucleotides, the CDR3 is TGTGCCAGCAGTTTATCGGACAGTAATGAGCAGTTCTTC. Translated, it gives CASSLSDSNEQFF. Supplemented by reference TRBV28 and TRBJ2-1, the full variable domain reads DVKVTQSSRYLVKRTGEKVFLECVQDMDHENMFWYRQDPGLGLRLIYFSYDVKMKEKGDIPEGYSVSREKKERFSLILESASTNQTSMYLCASSLSDSNEQFFGPGTRLTVL.

This chain connects TRBV7-3 to TRBJ2-2; TRBD1 agrees at 9 bases. The CDR3 is 14 residues long. The V gene's germline CDR1 is SGHTA and CDR2 FQGTGA. The junction had 3 bases not matched to a gene; V was cut back by 5 bases and J by 5 bases. CDR3 in DNA: TGTGCCAGCAGCCGGGACAGGGAGACCGGGGAGCTGTTTTTT. Translated: CASSRDRETGELFF.

In this sample, this clone turned up a few times. The CDR3 nucleotides read TGCGCCAGCAGACTGGGACAGCTTAATGAAAAACTGTTTTTT. As protein: CASRLGQLNEKLFF. This chain links TRBV4-1 with TRBJ1-4, with 7 bases identical to TRBD1. CDR1 is MGHRA, CDR2 YSYEKL, per germline. The J segment lost 4 bases and the V segment lost 6 bases, leaving 5 bases of the junction unmatched. This CDR3 comprises 14 residues.

The J gene is TRBJ1-1, the V gene TRBV11-2, with D possibly matching TRBD1 (6 bases). CDR1 and CDR2 (germline): SGHAT, FQNNGV. CDR3 length: 12 residues. Between the trimmed V and J ends, which lost 0 bases and 10 bases, there was a span of 9 bases. For the CDR3, the DNA is TGTGCCAGCAGCTTAGATGGGGGGGCAGCTTTCTTT. It is translated as CASSLDGGAAFF.

The chain links TRBV10-3 to TRBJ2-2, with D perhaps TRBD1 (5 bases). Germline lookup yields CDR1 ENHRY and CDR2 SYGVKD. This CDR3 has 15 amino acids. Trimming took off 3 bases at V and 3 bases at J, with 11 bases between the two ends. The CDR3 sequence: CAISDEQVDTGELFF. Here the CDR3 DNA reads TGTGCCATCAGTGATGAACAGGTTGACACCGGGGAGCTGTTTTTT.

This chain links TRBV19 with TRBJ1-5; the match to TRBD1 covers 10 bases. The V gene's germline CDR1 is LNHDA and CDR2 SQIVND (reference sequence). CDR3 length: 18 amino acids. Trimming at V came to 2 bases and at J to 1 base, leaving 8 bases not matched to a gene. CDR3 DNA: TGTGCCAGTAGTATACCGGGACAGGGGTTCATCAGCAATCAGCCCCAGCATTTT. Its protein product is CASSIPGQGFISNQPQHF.

The rearrangement uses TRBV6-5 and TRBJ2-7; 7 nucleotides agree with TRBD1. V dropped 4 bases and J dropped 2; count of bases not matched to a gene: 8. Germline-derived CDR1 and CDR2 are MNHEY and SVGAGI. The CDR3 consists of 15 residues. The CDR3 here is CASSSQQGRAYEQYF. As DNA, the CDR3 is TGTGCCAGCAGTTCCCAACAGGGGCGGGCCTACGAGCAGTACTTC.

V is TRBV19 and J is TRBJ2-1, with unresolved D. Trimming cost V 8 bases and J 2 bases, with 10 bases left between them. The CDR3 has 13 residues. CDR1 and CDR2 from the germline V gene are LNHDA and SQIVND (reference sequence). The CDR3 nucleotides read TGTGCCAGTCGCTCTAGGACCTACAATGAGCAGTTCTTC. Translated: CASRSRTYNEQFF.

The genes are TRBV28 and TRBJ1-2; D not certain. V was pared by 3 bases and J by 8 bases, with 13 bases between. The CDR3 totals 13 residues. Germline loops: CDR1 MDHEN, CDR2 SYDVKM. The CDR3 sequence is CASSLTSRGGYTF. Written as DNA, the CDR3 is TGTGCCAGCAGTTTGACAAGTCGCGGGGGCTACACCTTC.

The V and J genes are TRBV15 and TRBJ1-1, with a possible D match to TRBD1 (5 bases). The CDR3 contains 14 residues. Trimming removed 5 bases at V and 5 bases at J, with 15 bases between. Germline V CDR1 and CDR2: LNHNV, YYDKDF (reference sequence). CDR3 in amino acids: CATSDIQGLTEAFF. CDR3 nucleotide sequence: TGTGCCACCAGCGATATTCAGGGCTTGACTGAAGCTTTCTTT.

The genes are TRBV7-3 and TRBJ2-6; 9 positions agree with TRBD2. Germline V gene sequence: CDR1 SGHTA, CDR2 FQGTGA. V lost 4 bases, J lost 0 bases, and 7 bases stayed unmatched. The CDR3 covers 18 residues. The CDR3 here is CASSSLAGISSGANVLTF. In nucleotides, the CDR3 is TGTGCCAGCAGCTCGCTAGCGGGGATCTCCTCTGGGGCCAACGTCCTGACTTTC.

The sample holds one count of this clone. The V call is TRBV10-1, the J call TRBJ2-1; D is ambiguous. The CDR3 spans 13 residues. Germline loops: CDR1 WNHNN, CDR2 SYGVQD (reference sequence). The V end lost 0 bases, the J end lost 6 bases, and 6 bases lay between the germline ends. For the CDR3, the DNA is TGCGCCAGCAGTGAGTCGGGCGTCAATGAGCAGTTCTTC. Its protein product is CASSESGVNEQFF.

This clone showed up just once. The rearrangement uses TRBV27 and TRBJ2-2; 14 bases align to TRBD2. V lost 8 bases to trimming and J lost 3 bases; unmatched junction nucleotides: 5. The germline V gene has CDR1 MNHEY and CDR2 SMNVEV (reference sequence). This CDR3 spans 16 amino acids. The CDR3 DNA sequence: TGTGCCAGCTGGCGACTAGCGGGGGGGGACACCGGGGAGCTGTTTTTT. This encodes CASWRLAGGDTGELFF.

The rearrangement uses TRBV11-2 and TRBJ2-7; weak D call: TRBD1 (6 bases). Germline V gene data show CDR1 as SGHAT and CDR2 as FQNNGV. The CDR3 totals 13 residues. Trimming removed 6 bases at V and 6 bases at J, with 15 bases between. The CDR3 spells CASSQNRAGEQYF. As DNA, the CDR3 is TGTGCCAGCAGTCAAAACAGGGCGGGCGAGCAGTACTTC.